The present T cell receptor beta chain was sequenced within a study of somatic mutations in cytotoxic T cells in rheumatoid arthritis. Libraries were prepared by immunoSEQ multiplex PCR; TCRdb keeps only in-frame clonotypes and omits some of them. Of fewer than 14,000 clones listed, roughly 85% are singletons. This sequence originates from an adult with rheumatoid arthritis. Sequencing used CD8+ T cells sorted from blood.

The CDR3 reads CASSQEVVGNEQFF. The CDR3 DNA reads as TGCGCCAGCAGCCAAGAAGTGGTTGGCAATGAGCAGTTCTTC. The chain carries TRBV4-1 and TRBJ2-1; unclear D gene. From germline, CDR1 is MGHRA and CDR2 YSYEKL. V dropped 0 bases and J dropped 6 bases, with 9 bases sitting between them. This CDR3 is built from 14 residues.